The clone carrying this T cell receptor (beta chain) was seen only a few times. V lost 0 bases and J 1 base, leaving 15 bases between the germline ends. Per germline, CDR1 MNHNY and CDR2 SVGAGI (reference sequence). The CDR3 contains 17 residues. This record belongs to a study of T cells in Graves' hyperthyroidism and ophthalmopathy. Amplified regions were TCR beta CDR3 sequences from RNA transcripts. The study used the HTBI primer set for a first-round RT-PCR of the TCR CDR3. TCRdb processed the multiplex PCR reads anew with MiXCR; each CDR3 protein has one entry. The sample lists 500,000 to 650,000 distinct CDR3 sequences; more than 12% were seen once.

The receptor was isolated from a woman in her forties or fifties with Graves' ophthalmopathy. The chain joins TRBV6-6 to TRBJ1-1; D not certain. What was sequenced was blood. The CDR3 nucleotides are TGTGCCAGCAGTTACTCCGGGAGTTCCGTACCGAACACTGAAGCTTTCTTT. Protein: CASSYSGSSVPNTEAFF.